Listed below are T cell receptor beta chains from one sample, sequenced in a study of blood T cell repertoires in COVID-19. The data were produced by immunoSEQ multiplex PCR, yet TCRdb's version contains in-frame clones alone and is incomplete. The data show 250,000 to 350,000 clones, about nine tenths seen once. The specimen was peripheral blood. These TCRs come from a woman aged 55-70 years with acute or convalescent COVID-19. The CDR3 runs from the conserved cysteine through the conserved F or W. Each record gives: J gene, V gene, CDR3 protein.

J: TRBJ1-4
V: TRBV7-2
CDR3: CASSSGQGGEKLFF

J: TRBJ2-2
V: TRBV7-2
CDR3: CASRRTGGTSTGELFF

J: TRBJ1-5
V: TRBV5-6
CDR3: CASSLGQGAGQPQHF

J: TRBJ1-3
V: TRBV5-1
CDR3: CASSLGGYGNTIYF

J: TRBJ2-2
V: TRBV19
CDR3: CASSIPDRGVNTGELFF

J: TRBJ2-1
V: TRBV9
CDR3: CASSLEVYNTNEQFF

J: TRBJ1-4
V: TRBV25-1
CDR3: CASSEYGQVGGKLFF

J: TRBJ1-3
V: TRBV5-6
CDR3: CASSQQGHGNTIYF

J: TRBJ1-1
V: TRBV19
CDR3: CASSAHRGLGTEAFF

J: TRBJ1-1
V: TRBV9
CDR3: CASNRGSNTEAFF

J: TRBJ2-3
V: TRBV24-1
CDR3: CATSEVNRGGTDTQYF

J: TRBJ2-3
V: TRBV4-3
CDR3: CASSQGSLRDTQYF

J: TRBJ1-2
V: TRBV24-1
CDR3: CATSDLKEGYTF

J: TRBJ2-7
V: TRBV30
CDR3: CAWSPRGQYHEQYF

J: TRBJ1-1
V: TRBV6-5
CDR3: CASSPLMGLGAFF

J: TRBJ1-3
V: TRBV10-3
CDR3: CAISDGRGKNTIYF

J: TRBJ1-4
V: TRBV2
CDR3: CASYGTGREKLFF

J: TRBJ2-5
V: TRBV29-1
CDR3: CSVAPPGVSQETQYF

J: TRBJ2-5
V: TRBV7-9
CDR3: CASKTSGYQETQYF

J: TRBJ2-7
V: TRBV5-1
CDR3: CASSPGTESSYEQYF

J: TRBJ2-1
V: TRBV2
CDR3: CASSEMREGQSEQFF

J: TRBJ2-5
V: TRBV5-4
CDR3: CASRRDPQETQYF

J: TRBJ2-1
V: TRBV7-8
CDR3: CASSPRTASYNEQFF

J: TRBJ2-1
V: TRBV2
CDR3: CASSDVGQPTSSYNEQFF

J: TRBJ2-7
V: TRBV5-1
CDR3: CASSSGSPYEQYF

J: TRBJ1-5
V: TRBV6-5
CDR3: CASRGQEYQPQHF

J: TRBJ1-1
V: TRBV9
CDR3: CASSVGPSQAEAFF

J: TRBJ2-3
V: TRBV29-1
CDR3: CSVRTSGRAGDTQYF

J: TRBJ2-4
V: TRBV21-1
CDR3: CASSKGEGAGAKNIQYF

J: TRBJ2-4
V: TRBV4-1
CDR3: CASSQTPASGGLIQYF

J: TRBJ1-5
V: TRBV12-3/TRBV12-4
CDR3: CASRRTVQPQHF

J: TRBJ2-2
V: TRBV9
CDR3: CASSGTGTGTGELFF

J: TRBJ1-5
V: TRBV28
CDR3: CASSLPRQGPSQPQHF

J: TRBJ2-3
V: TRBV4-1
CDR3: CASSLTWDTQYF

J: TRBJ2-2
V: TRBV19
CDR3: CASSVSSGRTGELFF

J: TRBJ2-3
V: TRBV24-1
CDR3: CATSDPGTSRDTQYF

J: TRBJ1-4
V: TRBV28
CDR3: CATAGLANEKLFF

J: TRBJ1-1
V: TRBV6-2/TRBV6-3
CDR3: CASSYSITSQGREAFF

J: TRBJ2-1
V: TRBV28
CDR3: CASTYPAGVEQFF

J: TRBJ2-1
V: TRBV20-1
CDR3: CSASVRSLAGWSSYNEQFF

J: TRBJ2-1
V: TRBV9
CDR3: CASSEQEGRFYNEQFF

J: TRBJ2-3
V: TRBV7-9
CDR3: CASSPSSGVAGDTQYF

J: TRBJ2-5
V: TRBV12-2
CDR3: CASRLVGQAGANQETQYF

J: TRBJ1-1
V: TRBV28
CDR3: CASSLRGARTEAFF

J: TRBJ2-1
V: TRBV29-1
CDR3: CSVEGQGVGNEQFF

J: TRBJ2-2
V: TRBV19
CDR3: CASNSIAGGPGTGELFF

J: TRBJ1-3
V: TRBV7-9
CDR3: CASSLAQDPGSGNTIYF

J: TRBJ1-1
V: TRBV6-2/TRBV6-3
CDR3: CASSPYYRGPLKNTEAFF

J: TRBJ2-1
V: TRBV5-6
CDR3: CASSLPGNEQFF

J: TRBJ1-2
V: TRBV9
CDR3: CASSATAGWESYTF

J: TRBJ1-5
V: TRBV19
CDR3: CATEGPTGLSNQPQHF

J: TRBJ2-1
V: TRBV24-1
CDR3: CATSDLGQSTYNEQFF

J: TRBJ2-7
V: TRBV10-3
CDR3: CAILISGGRGPDEQYF